The 22 T cell receptor beta chains below all came from one sample that was sequenced in a study of T cells in Graves' hyperthyroidism and ophthalmopathy. From RNA transcripts, TCR beta CDR3 regions were amplified. Primed by the HTBI set, a first-round RT-PCR was run on the TCR CDR3. MiXCR was run by TCRdb on the multiplex PCR reads, yielding one entry per CDR3 protein. The sample consists of about 600,000 distinct CDR3 sequences, around 15% of them appearing once. The sample comprised blood. The receptors come from a woman aged 50 to 60 with Graves' ophthalmopathy.

This clonotype came up many times. The chain employs TRBV3-1 and TRBJ2-7; 9 nucleotides line up with TRBD1. Germline values: CDR1 LGHDT, CDR2 YNNKEL (reference sequence). The CDR3 consists of 15 residues. The trim removed 5 bases at V and 5 bases at J, leaving 10 bases unmatched. This CDR3 is CASSEAGTGLDEQYF. Written as DNA, the CDR3 is TGTGCCAGCAGCGAAGCCGGGACAGGGTTAGACGAGCAGTACTTC.

The J gene is TRBJ2-2, the V gene TRBV7-8; no firm D call. The V gene lost 0 bases and the J gene lost 2 bases, with 7 bases spanning the gap. Germline CDR1 and CDR2: SGHVS and FQNEAQ. The CDR3 length is 15 residues. The chain's CDR3 is CASSLARVNTGELFF. In nucleotides, the CDR3 is TGTGCCAGCAGCTTAGCTCGAGTTAACACCGGGGAGCTGTTTTTT.

This clonotype was seen at least ten times. The chain joins TRBV19 to TRBJ2-5; D is perhaps TRBD1 or TRBD2 (6 bases each). The CDR3 is 14 residues long. Trimming left V 3 bases short and J 4 bases short, with 12 bases between. CDR1 LNHDA and CDR2 SQIVND come from the germline V gene (reference sequence). The CDR3 protein is CASSIFRGGETQYF. DNA for the CDR3: TGTGCCAGTAGTATCTTCAGGGGAGGAGAGACCCAGTACTTC.

This clonotype was picked up many times. The chain carries TRBV20-1 and TRBJ2-7, with D unclear. Trimming removed 5 bases at V and 0 bases at J, with 8 bases between. The CDR3 has 12 residues. Germline loops: CDR1 DFQATT, CDR2 SNEGSKA (reference sequence). The CDR3: CSAVLLSYEQYF. Here the CDR3 DNA reads TGCAGTGCTGTCCTACTCTCCTACGAGCAGTACTTC.

This clonotype was seen many times. This rearrangement joins TRBV7-9 to TRBJ2-5; the match to TRBD1 covers 8 bases. Germline V lookup: CDR1 SEHNR, CDR2 FQNEAQ (reference sequence). V lost 5 bases to trimming and J lost 1 base; unmatched junction nucleotides: 12. The CDR3 is made up of 17 amino acids. CDR3 DNA sequence: TGTGCCAGCAGCGGAATCTCCGGGACAGGCCTCCAAGAGACCCAGTACTTC. Its translation is CASSGISGTGLQETQYF.

The chain recombines TRBV15 with TRBJ1-3, with TRBD1 as a possible D gene (6 bases). The germline CDR1 and CDR2 sequences are LNHNV and YYDKDF (reference sequence). There are 16 residues in the CDR3. V shed 1 base and J shed 8 bases, with 18 bases lying between them. Here the CDR3 DNA reads TGTGCCACCAGCAGAGGAAAAGGGGGGGTTGGTGACACCATATATTTT. It codes for CATSRGKGGVGDTIYF.

There are a few counts of this clonotype. The J gene is TRBJ2-1, the V gene TRBV19; 9 nucleotides agree with TRBD2. Per the germline V gene, CDR1 is LNHDA and CDR2 is SQIVND (reference sequence). The ends lost 4 bases at V and 8 bases at J; junction bases unmatched: 9. This CDR3 region has 15 residues. CDR3 region: CASSTAGTSLYEQFF. CDR3 DNA: TGTGCCAGTAGTACAGCCGGGACTAGCTTATATGAGCAGTTCTTC. Filled out from reference TRBV19 and TRBJ2-1, the complete variable domain reads DGGITQSPKYLFRKEGQNVTLSCEQNLNHDAMYWYRQDPGQGLRLIYYSQIVNDFQKGDIAEGYSVSREKKESFPLTVTSAQKNPTAFYLCASSTAGTSLYEQFFGPGTRLTVL.

The CDR3 DNA reads as TGTGCCTGGAGTCCCCTAGCGGGAGTTGGTGAGCAGTTCTTC. Its translation is CAWSPLAGVGEQFF. The chain combines TRBV30 with TRBJ2-1, with TRBD2 matching 10 bases. CDR3 length equals 14 residues. After removal of 2 bases from V and 9 bases from J, the junction contained 7 bases not matched to a gene. The germline V gene encodes CDR1 GTSNPN and CDR2 SVGIG (reference sequence).

Ten or more counts support this clonotype. The chain uses TRBV5-1 and TRBJ1-1; tentatively, D is TRBD1 (6 bases). This CDR3 contains 13 residues. Trimming shortened V by 0 bases and J by 9 bases, and 12 bases separated the two germline ends. Looked up from germline, CDR1 is SGHRS and CDR2 is YFSETQ. The CDR3 loop reads CASSLDEGGKAFF. CDR3 DNA sequence: TGCGCCAGCAGCTTGGATGAAGGGGGAAAAGCTTTCTTT. Based on the CDR3 plus reference TRBV5-1 and TRBJ1-1, the full variable domain is KAGVTQTPRYLIKTRGQQVTLSCSPISGHRSVSWYQQTPGQGLQFLFEYFSETQRNKGNFPGRFSGRQFSNSRSEMNVSTLELGDSALYLCASSLDEGGKAFFGQGTRLTVV.

In the case of this clonotype: Likely a read error: the CDR3 ends without its conserved phenylalanine or tryptophan. The chain is built from TRBV20-1 and TRBJ2-2; the match to TRBD2 covers 8 bases. Germline-derived CDR1 and CDR2 are DFQATT and SNEGSKA (reference sequence). With 6 bases clipped from V and 4 bases from J, the junction kept 10 bases outside the gene matches. This CDR3 has 15 amino acids. The CDR3: CSATGGGTGTGELFL. The CDR3 DNA follows: TGCAGTGCCACGGGGGGGGGGACGGGCACCGGGGAGCTGTTTCTT.

The chain is built from TRBV20-1 and TRBJ1-1; D gene ambiguous. The CDR3 has 12 amino acids. Germline loops: CDR1 DFQATT, CDR2 SNEGSKA (reference sequence). The ends were cut back, 3 bases at V and 1 base at J, with 6 bases in the middle. The CDR3 here is CSASLGNTEAFF. DNA of the CDR3: TGCAGTGCTAGCTTGGGGAACACTGAAGCTTTCTTT.

This clonotype showed up many times. J is TRBJ2-1 and V is TRBV6-1, with 10 bases aligning to TRBD1. V lost 4 bases and J lost 8; bases outside the gene matches: 11. Germline CDR1 is MNHNS and CDR2 is SASEGT. The CDR3 sequence is 16 residues long. The CDR3 protein is CASSGRDRGKVDEQFF. DNA for the CDR3: TGTGCCAGCAGTGGCCGGGACAGGGGCAAGGTGGATGAGCAGTTCTTC.

This clonotype was seen many times. This chain links TRBV2 with TRBJ1-1; a weak D match, TRBD1 (5 bases). Germline V gene lookup returns CDR1 SNHLY and CDR2 FYNNEI. Trimming left V 4 bases short and J 1 base short, with 7 bases between. The CDR3 is 13 residues long. The CDR3: CASSGQRNTEAFF. The CDR3 DNA follows: TGTGCCAGCAGTGGACAGAGGAACACTGAAGCTTTCTTT.

In this sample, this clonotype turned up many times. The chain uses TRBV5-5 and TRBJ2-7, with 9 bases fitting TRBD1. Trimming took 0 bases from V and 9 from J; bases not matched to a gene: 10. The CDR3 totals 15 residues. The germline V gene encodes CDR1 SGHKS and CDR2 YYEKEE (reference sequence). CDR3 DNA sequence: TGTGCCAGCAGCTTGGGGGACAGGGTGCTTTTCGGGCAGTACTTC. This gives the protein CASSLGDRVLFGQYF. The complete variable domain, with remaining parts taken from reference TRBV5-5 and TRBJ2-7, reads DAGVTQSPTHLIKTRGQQVTLRCSPISGHKSVSWYQQVLGQGPQFIFQYYEKEERGRGNFPDRFSARQFPNYSSELNVNALLLGDSALYLCASSLGDRVLFGQYFGPGTRLTVT.

This clonotype was counted only a few times. A much larger clone lies a single base off, so this may be a read error. The chain recombines TRBV2 with TRBJ2-3; D unresolved. This CDR3 has 14 amino acids. V dropped 8 bases and J dropped 0 bases, with 12 bases sitting between them. CDR1 is SNHLY, CDR2 FYNNEI, per germline. CDR3 DNA: TGTGCCAGCTTCGGGTACCTTAGCACAGATACGCAGTATTTT. Translation: CASFGYLSTDTQYF.

The gene calls are TRBV7-9 and TRBJ1-6; 11 bases match TRBD1. Germline loops: CDR1 SEHNR, CDR2 FQNEAQ (reference sequence). V dropped 5 bases and J dropped 7; count of bases not matched to a gene: 10. CDR3 length equals 17 residues. CDR3: CASSRSGQGVGNSPLHF. CDR3 nucleotide sequence: TGTGCCAGCAGCCGCTCGGGACAGGGGGTAGGGAATTCACCCCTCCACTTT.

This clonotype was observed a handful of times. CDR3 nucleotides: TGTGCCAGCAGTTCGTGGACTAGCGGGAGGTCTATTAATGAGCAGTTCTTC. This sequence encodes CASSSWTSGRSINEQFF. The chain recombines TRBV12-3 or TRBV12-4 with TRBJ2-1, with TRBD2 matching 14 bases. Germline trimming cut 4 bases from V and 7 bases from J; bases unmatched to any gene: 9. The CDR3 has 17 residues.

This clonotype occurred a few times. The chain carries TRBV18 and TRBJ1-1; D call uncertain. The CDR3 has 14 amino acids. The germline CDR1 and CDR2 sequences are KGHSH and LQKENI. Trimming removed 5 bases at V and 1 base at J, with 11 bases between. This CDR3 reads CASSSLSRNTEAFF. The CDR3 DNA reads TGTGCCAGCTCAAGTTTGTCCCGGAACACTGAAGCTTTCTTT.

The chain joins TRBV7-8 to TRBJ1-1; D might be TRBD1 (5 bases). Germline lookup yields CDR1 SGHVS and CDR2 FQNEAQ. The CDR3 length is 14 residues. Trimming pared 4 bases from V and 6 bases from J, leaving 15 bases between. CDR3 protein: CASSYAGGTAEAFF. In DNA, the CDR3 is TGTGCCAGCAGCTACGCGGGAGGGACGGCTGAAGCTTTCTTT.

The CDR3 loop reads CASSVAWGTYEQYF. CDR3 bases: TGTGCCAGCAGCGTAGCGTGGGGGACCTACGAGCAGTACTTC. V is TRBV9 and J is TRBJ2-7; D is possibly TRBD1 or TRBD2 (5 bases each). The germline gives CDR1 SGDLS, CDR2 YYNGEE. Deletions cut 0 bases from V and 2 bases from J, with 9 bases between. The CDR3 consists of 14 residues.

This clonotype was seen repeatedly, ten times or more. This sequence joins TRBV7-2 and TRBJ2-7; 8 bases are shared with TRBD2. The CDR3 runs 15 residues. The V gene end was trimmed by 0 bases and the J gene end by 3 bases; junction bases not matched to a gene: 4. CDR1 is SGHTA, CDR2 FQGNSA, per germline. CDR3 sequence (DNA): TGTGCCAGCAGCTTAGCGGCTAGCGGGTTCTACGAGCAGTACTTC. It yields the protein CASSLAASGFYEQYF.

This clonotype has a count of ten or more. V usage is TRBV3-1 and J usage is TRBJ1-5, with 7 bases matching TRBD1. The CDR3 has 15 amino acids. Germline-derived CDR1 and CDR2 are LGHDT and YNNKEL (reference sequence). V was clipped by 2 bases and J by 3 bases; unmatched bases: 4. The CDR3 DNA reads TGTGCCAGCAGCCAACGGGGACAGTACAATCAGCCCCAGCATTTT. Protein: CASSQRGQYNQPQHF.